This paragraph covers one T cell receptor beta chain sequence. The data are from a study of shared clonotypes between healthy human individuals. The repertoire was sequenced with immunoSEQ multiplex PCR; TCRdb's copy has only in-frame clones and lacks some. In the table there are approximately 320,000 clones, around 86% of which are singletons. The CDR3 is made up of 14 amino acids. V lost 1 base and J 8 bases, leaving 12 bases between the germline ends. The germline V gene encodes CDR1 SEHNR and CDR2 FQNEAQ (reference sequence). The clonotype was recovered from a man between 18 and 29 years old in good health. This rearrangement joins TRBV7-9 to TRBJ1-3; D is unclear. Input material: memory CD8+ T cells sorted from blood. Subset of the sample: CD45RO+ cells pooled with CCR7-negative TemRA cells. Here the CDR3 DNA reads TGTGCCAGCAGCTTAGATTGGCCGGGAGACACCATATATTTT. Translated, it gives CASSLDWPGDTIYF.